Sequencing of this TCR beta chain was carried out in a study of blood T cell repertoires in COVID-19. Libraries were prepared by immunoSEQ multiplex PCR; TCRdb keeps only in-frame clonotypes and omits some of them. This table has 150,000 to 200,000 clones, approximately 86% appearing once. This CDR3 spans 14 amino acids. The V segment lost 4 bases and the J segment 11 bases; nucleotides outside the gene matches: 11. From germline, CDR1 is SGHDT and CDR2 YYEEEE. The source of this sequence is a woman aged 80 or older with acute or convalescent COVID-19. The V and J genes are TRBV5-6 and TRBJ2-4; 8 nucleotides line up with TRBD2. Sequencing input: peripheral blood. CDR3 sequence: CASSPGSGGQVQYF. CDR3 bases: TGTGCCAGCAGCCCGGGGAGCGGGGGCCAGGTTCAGTACTTC.